Listed below are T cell receptor beta chains from one sample, sequenced in a study of T cells after yellow fever vaccination. TCRdb ran MiXCR on the 5' RACE reads and lists one entry per CDR3 protein. In the table there are roughly 250,000 distinct CDR3 sequences, over 10% of which are singletons. The sample was CD4+ T cells sorted from PBMCs, taken 45 days after the yellow fever booster vaccination. The receptors were gathered from a young man who received the YFV17D yellow fever vaccine. Both conserved end residues are part of each CDR3. The D gene is left open where the match is weak. Clone size, where shown, is once, few, many, or a class for clones that have expanded.

clone_size	v_call	d_call	j_call	cdr3_length	cdr3_aa	cdr3_nt
few	TRBV24-1	NA	TRBJ2-3	15	CATSDSLGGLNTQYF	TGTGCCACCAGTGATTCCCTGGGAGGCCTTAATACGCAGTATTTT
NA	TRBV5-1	TRBD2	TRBJ2-1	17	CASSFTGLAGNYNEQFF	TGCGCCAGCAGCTTTACAGGACTAGCGGGAAACTACAATGAGCAGTTCTTC
many	TRBV29-1	NA	TRBJ2-7	11	CSVYGEAEQYF	TGCAGCGTTTATGGCGAAGCCGAGCAGTACTTC
few	TRBV7-2	NA	TRBJ2-7	17	CASSLVSSGRDSYEQYF	TGTGCCAGCAGCTTAGTATCGTCGGGGCGGGATTCCTACGAGCAGTACTTC
few	TRBV20-1	TRBD1	TRBJ2-7	13	CSARPGTEGEQYF	TGCAGTGCTAGACCTGGGACAGAAGGCGAGCAGTACTTC
few	TRBV6-2/TRBV6-3	TRBD2	TRBJ2-1	18	CASSLRTTGTNFYNEQFF	TGTGCCAGCAGCCTTCGGACAACCGGGACTAATTTCTACAATGAGCAGTTCTTC
few	TRBV15	TRBD2	TRBJ2-1	18	CATRTRTSGRTNYNEQFF	TGTGCCACCAGGACACGGACTAGCGGGAGAACGAATTACAATGAGCAGTTCTTC
few	TRBV6-2/TRBV6-3	TRBD2	TRBJ2-1	16	CASRVAGGVTYNEQFF	TGTGCCAGCAGGGTAGCGGGAGGAGTGACCTACAATGAGCAGTTCTTC
NA	TRBV5-6	NA	TRBJ2-2	16	CASSLVSSGFAGELFF	TGTGCCAGCAGCTTGGTTAGTAGCGGATTTGCCGGGGAGCTGTTTTTT
NA	TRBV12-3/TRBV12-4	TRBD2	TRBJ2-1	15	CASRAGLAGGNEQFF	TGTGCCAGCAGGGCGGGACTAGCGGGAGGCAATGAGCAGTTCTTC
few	TRBV11-2	TRBD1	TRBJ1-1	15	CASSRQGGRDTEAFF	TGTGCCAGCAGCCGCCAGGGGGGGCGAGACACTGAAGCTTTCTTT
NA	TRBV20-1	TRBD2	TRBJ2-7	15	CSARDHLAGTYEQYF	TGCAGTGCTAGAGATCACCTAGCGGGGACCTACGAGCAGTACTTC
few	TRBV6-1	NA	TRBJ1-1	12	CASKQGVTEAFF	TGTGCCAGCAAACAGGGAGTGACTGAAGCTTTCTTT
NA	TRBV9	NA	TRBJ2-7	14	CASSVGDRVYEQYF	TGTGCCAGCAGCGTAGGAGACAGAGTCTACGAGCAGTACTTC
NA	TRBV18	TRBD1	TRBJ1-1	16	CASSPQTGTMNTEAFF	TGTGCCAGCTCACCCCAGACAGGGACCATGAATACTGAAGCTTTCTTT
few	TRBV20-1	TRBD2	TRBJ2-1	15	CSARRAGGSYNEQFF	TGCAGTGCTAGGAGAGCGGGAGGATCCTACAATGAGCAGTTCTTC
few	TRBV5-5	TRBD2	TRBJ2-7	15	CASSGSTSGTHEQYF	TGTGCCAGCAGCGGGTCGACTAGCGGGACCCACGAGCAGTACTTC
few	TRBV6-5	TRBD1	TRBJ2-5	14	CASSWTGGGETQYF	TGTGCCAGCAGTTGGACAGGGGGAGGCGAGACCCAGTACTTC
NA	TRBV7-6	NA	TRBJ2-5	15	CASSLRPVLGETQYF	TGTGCCAGCAGCTTACGCCCAGTCCTAGGAGAGACCCAGTACTTC
few	TRBV20-1	NA	TRBJ2-7	14	CSASRGDMSYEQYF	TGCAGTGCTAGTCGGGGTGATATGAGTTACGAGCAGTACTTC
many	TRBV5-6	NA	TRBJ2-3	14	CASSPPASPDTQYF	TGTGCCAGCAGCCCCCCCGCGAGTCCAGATACGCAGTATTTT
NA	TRBV5-6	TRBD1	TRBJ2-3	16	CASSLGGTGGTDTQYF	TGTGCCAGCAGCTTAGGCGGGACAGGGGGCACAGATACGCAGTATTTT
few	TRBV4-2	NA	TRBJ2-3	15	CASSQDPPGTDTQYF	TGTGCCAGCAGCCAAGATCCCCCGGGCACAGATACGCAGTATTTT
NA	TRBV5-1	NA	TRBJ1-2	15	CASSLASIRGYGYTF	TGCGCCAGCAGCTTGGCGTCTATCAGGGGCTATGGCTACACCTTC
few	TRBV14	TRBD2	TRBJ2-1	13	CASSSGLAGVRFF	TGTGCCAGCAGCTCGGGACTAGCGGGAGTGCGGTTCTTC
few	TRBV20-1	NA	TRBJ2-2	15	CSARDGLPKTGELFF	TGCAGTGCTAGAGATGGACTACCCAAAACCGGGGAGCTGTTTTTT
NA	TRBV18	NA	TRBJ2-1	15	CASSPLSSLYNEQFF	TGTGCCAGCTCACCACTATCCAGCCTGTACAATGAGCAGTTCTTC
NA	TRBV7-2	NA	TRBJ2-7	14	CASSRDPVGYEQYF	TGTGCCAGCAGCCGAGACCCCGTAGGGTACGAGCAGTACTTC
NA	TRBV6-1	TRBD2	TRBJ2-1	14	CASTRTSGKNEQFF	TGTGCCAGCACTAGGACTAGCGGGAAGAATGAGCAGTTCTTC
NA	TRBV29-1	NA	TRBJ1-2	14	CSARTVTRSYGYTF	TGCAGCGCCCGGACGGTCACCCGCTCCTATGGCTACACCTTC
few	TRBV10-3	TRBD1	TRBJ1-5	16	CAISESKGGQNQPQHF	TGTGCCATCAGTGAGTCGAAAGGGGGCCAAAATCAGCCCCAGCATTTT
NA	TRBV10-2	TRBD2	TRBJ2-1	15	CASTPRTSGGNEQFF	TGCGCCAGCACCCCGCGGACTAGCGGAGGCAATGAGCAGTTCTTC
few	TRBV28	NA	TRBJ2-3	16	CASTSRGSRRTDTQYF	TGTGCCAGCACCTCCCGGGGAAGTCGGCGCACAGATACGCAGTATTTT
few	TRBV7-9	NA	TRBJ2-5	15	CASSSDWSGTETQYF	TGTGCCAGCAGCTCCGATTGGTCGGGGACAGAGACCCAGTACTTC
NA	TRBV20-1	NA	TRBJ1-4	15	CSAGPSDSDYEKLFF	TGCAGTGCTGGCCCTTCGGACAGCGATTACGAAAAACTGTTTTTT
many	TRBV20-1	TRBD2	TRBJ2-1	10	CSAGEGEQFF	TGCAGTGCGGGGGAGGGTGAGCAGTTCTTC
NA	TRBV28	TRBD1	TRBJ1-2	13	CASTRQGLYGYTF	TGTGCCAGCACACGACAGGGACTATATGGCTACACCTTC
NA	TRBV6-1	NA	TRBJ1-6	13	CASTQSVVSPLHF	TGTGCCAGCACCCAAAGTGTAGTTTCACCCCTCCACTTT
few	TRBV30	NA	TRBJ1-2	14	CAWSRGRQNYGYTF	TGTGCCTGGAGTAGGGGCAGACAGAACTATGGCTACACCTTC
NA	TRBV7-2	TRBD2	TRBJ2-5	14	CASKSGGGWETQYF	TGTGCCAGCAAAAGCGGGGGGGGCTGGGAGACCCAGTACTTC
few	TRBV12-3/TRBV12-4	NA	TRBJ2-7	14	CASSLVAGTSEQYF	TGTGCCAGCAGTTTAGTGGCAGGGACTTCCGAGCAGTACTTC
NA	TRBV12-3/TRBV12-4	NA	TRBJ2-7	11	CASRAVYEHYF	TGTGCCAGCAGAGCCGTCTACGAGCACTACTTC